This entry features one T cell receptor (beta chain) sequence. Its antigen remains unknown. Clones were read by immunoSEQ multiplex PCR, and TCRdb kept only the in-frame ones, dropping some. Counted here are approximately 280,000 clones, approximately 89% occurring once; the ten biggest clones make up around 3.5%. This record belongs to a study of Ad26.COV2.S vaccination and SARS-CoV-2 variants. Whole-study context: Once, or twice with 56 days between doses, Ad26.COV2.S was given intramuscularly. Study-level results: Participants given vaccine showed non-spike TCR breadth similar to that of placebo recipients. TCR breadth and depth analyses may have underestimated total T cell responses.

Treatment here: some 20 received Ad26.COV2.S at low or high dose, single or two shots; five or six received placebo; per-sample allocation not given. Sample collection was performed on day 63 after the first vaccine or placebo injection. Sequencing was performed on peripheral blood, taken in a trial of Ad26.COV2.S vaccine versus placebo. The TCR sequence derives from a person aged 18-65 years who received the Ad26.COV2.S COVID-19 vaccine or a placebo.

The CDR3 sequence: CASSQEGLAGFDTQYF. CDR3 sequence (DNA): TGCGCCAGCAGCCAAGAGGGACTAGCTGGCTTCGATACGCAGTATTTT. The chain carries TRBV4-1 and TRBJ2-3; 9 bases are a match to TRBD2. There are 16 residues in the CDR3. Germline-derived CDR1 and CDR2 are MGHRA and YSYEKL. The V and J ends lost 0 bases and 6 bases, in that order; junction bases with no gene match: 7.